The 27 T cell receptor beta chains listed next were all sequenced from one sample in a study of prognosis after radiotherapy for stage I lung cancer. Genomic DNA served as the source from which two-round multiplex PCR generated TCR beta CDR3 amplicons. Individual primers that were specific to each TRBV and TRBJ gene served in first-round PCR. TCRdb re-derived calls from the multiplex PCR reads in MiXCR, one entry per CDR3 protein. Among about 21,000 distinct CDR3 sequences, roughly 41% were seen once, and the ten largest hold roughly a third. Sequences were derived from PBMCs, sampled before or after stereotactic body radiation therapy (not recorded which). These TCRs come from a donor of 50 years or more with non-small cell lung cancer.

The chain joins TRBV19 to TRBJ2-7, with 10 bases lining up with TRBD2. Germline V gives CDR1 LNHDA, CDR2 SQIVND (reference sequence). The CDR3 loop spans 14 amino acids. Here the CDR3 reads CTISLSGREYEQYF. DNA for the CDR3: TGTACCATTAGTCTGAGCGGGAGGGAGTACGAGCAGTACTTC.

This clonotype was counted at least ten times. This rearrangement joins TRBV5-1 to TRBJ2-3; perhaps TRBD2 as D (6 bases). The CDR3 has 15 residues. V shed 4 bases and J shed 0 bases, with 12 bases lying between them. The germline V gene encodes CDR1 SGHRS and CDR2 YFSETQ. This CDR3 reads CASSIRDSSTDTQYF. The CDR3, as DNA: TGCGCCAGCAGCATCCGGGACTCTAGCACAGATACGCAGTATTTT.

In its sample, this clonotype was seen many times. This chain connects TRBV7-2 to TRBJ1-6; the match to TRBD1 covers 8 bases. Germline CDR1 is SGHTA and CDR2 is FQGNSA. The CDR3 covers 16 residues. V was clipped by 1 base and J by 8 bases; unmatched bases: 7. The CDR3 loop is CASSLVQGAFDSPLHF. The DNA of the CDR3 is TGTGCCAGCAGCTTAGTTCAGGGGGCTTTTGATTCACCCCTCCACTTT.

This clonotype occurred once. This rearrangement joins TRBV27 to TRBJ1-6, with D possibly TRBD1 on 6 matching bases. Trimming pared 6 bases from V and 10 bases from J, leaving 19 bases between. This CDR3 comprises 15 residues. Germline loops: CDR1 MNHEY, CDR2 SMNVEV (reference sequence). DNA of the CDR3: TGTGCCAGCAGAAGACAGGTGGGAATGGAATCACCCCTCCACTTT. Its translation: CASRRQVGMESPLHF.

The V call is TRBV19, the J call TRBJ2-7; no firm D call. There are 11 residues in the CDR3. The V gene's germline CDR1 is LNHDA and CDR2 SQIVND (reference sequence). V gave up 1 base and J gave up 6 bases, with 4 bases separating them. The CDR3 here is CASSIGLEQYF. DNA of the CDR3: TGTGCCAGTAGTATAGGACTCGAGCAGTACTTC.

The rearrangement uses TRBV6-1 and TRBJ2-5, with D perhaps being TRBD1 or TRBD2 (5 bases each). This CDR3 contains 14 residues. V lost 6 bases, J lost 1 base, and 12 bases lay in between. CDR1 is MNHNS and CDR2 is SASEGT in the germline V gene. CDR3: CASSWGRRQETQYF. In DNA form, the CDR3 reads TGTGCCAGCAGCTGGGGACGGCGCCAAGAGACCCAGTACTTC.

This chain joins TRBV7-2 and TRBJ2-7; weak D call: TRBD2 (6 bases). V was shortened by 3 bases and J by 3 bases, with 15 bases between the two germline ends. The CDR3 consists of 15 residues. Germline values: CDR1 SGHTA, CDR2 FQGNSA. CDR3: CASSFPLGGFYEQYF. Here the CDR3 DNA reads TGTGCCAGCAGCTTTCCCCTCGGGGGATTCTACGAGCAGTACTTC.

This clonotype was detected many times. This chain connects TRBV19 to TRBJ2-3; a weak D match, TRBD2 (5 bases). This CDR3 has 14 amino acids. Trimming cost V 10 bases and J 0 bases, with 14 bases left between them. Germline-derived CDR1 and CDR2 are LNHDA and SQIVND (reference sequence). In nucleotides, the CDR3 is TGTGCCACCGAGGGTCCAGGTAGCACAGATACGCAGTATTTT. It is translated as CATEGPGSTDTQYF.

As regards this clonotype: One end of the junction varies from germline; a read error may be responsible. The V gene is TRBV7-2, the J gene TRBJ2-3; TRBD1 or TRBD2 may be the D gene (5 bases each). CDR1 SGHTA and CDR2 FQGNSA come from the germline V gene. The CDR3 spans 16 residues. The DNA of the CDR3 is TGTGCCAGCAGCTTAGCGGGGGATTGTATCGCGGATACTCAGTATTTT. As protein: CASSLAGDCIADTQYF. Variable domain in full (rest from reference TRBV7-2 and TRBJ2-3): GAGVSQSPSNKVTEKGKDVELRCDPISGHTALYWYRQSLGQGLEFLIYFQGNSAPDKSGLPSDRFSAERTGGSVSTLTIQRTQQEDSAVYLCASSLAGDCIADTQYFGPGTRLTVL.

The CDR3 spells CASSGLAEINEQFF. The CDR3 region has the DNA TGTGCCAGCAGTGGACTAGCGGAGATAAATGAGCAGTTCTTC. V usage is TRBV2 and J usage is TRBJ2-1; 9 bases are shared with TRBD2. In germline, CDR1 is SNHLY, CDR2 FYNNEI. The CDR3 contains 14 residues. Trimming removed 4 bases from V and 7 bases from J; junction bases left unmatched: 5.

This clonotype was picked up many times. V and J are TRBV6-9 and TRBJ1-1; D might be TRBD1 (6 bases). V lost 4 bases to trimming and J lost 6 bases, with 9 bases between them. The CDR3 spans 12 residues. Germline V lookup: CDR1 MNHGY, CDR2 SVAAGI. CDR3 nucleotide sequence: TGTGCCAGCAGTTTTAGGGGGGCTGAAGCTTTCTTT. The encoded protein is CASSFRGAEAFF.

This clonotype occurred many times. The gene calls are TRBV20-1 and TRBJ2-7; 8 nucleotides agree with TRBD2. CDR3 size: 15 residues. Germline values: CDR1 DFQATT, CDR2 SNEGSKA (reference sequence). With 4 bases clipped from V and 0 bases from J, the junction kept 8 bases outside the gene matches. The CDR3 DNA reads as TGCAGTGCTACTAGTAGCGGGAAAGTCTCCTACGAGCAGTACTTC. Amino acids: CSATSSGKVSYEQYF.

This clonotype was picked up one time. V usage is TRBV2 and J usage is TRBJ1-2; 7 bases align to TRBD1. In germline, CDR1 is SNHLY, CDR2 FYNNEI. Trimming at V came to 7 bases and at J to 0 bases, leaving 8 bases not matched to a gene. CDR3 length equals 15 residues. DNA for the CDR3: TGTGCCAGCATTGGGGGACAGTTGACTAACTATGGCTACACCTTC. This gives the protein CASIGGQLTNYGYTF.

J is TRBJ1-6 and V is TRBV30; tentatively, D is TRBD1 (6 bases). Trimming took 5 bases from V and 8 from J, leaving 16 bases between them. This CDR3 region has 14 residues. In germline, CDR1 is GTSNPN, CDR2 SVGIG (reference sequence). The CDR3 sequence is CAWAPSGGDSPLHF. The CDR3 DNA reads TGTGCCTGGGCTCCCTCGGGGGGCGATTCACCCCTCCACTTT.

With regard to this clonotype: This sequence is one base from a far larger clone and is likely a read error. The chain employs TRBV7-8 and TRBJ1-2, with 9 bases matching TRBD1. In germline, CDR1 is SGHVS, CDR2 FQNEAQ. V shed 5 bases and J 8 bases; nucleotides not matched to a gene: 6. This CDR3 spans 13 amino acids. The CDR3 reads CASSRDRVVGYTF. For the CDR3, the DNA is TGTGCCAGCAGCCGGGACAGGGTGGTGGGCTACACCTTC.

This clonotype was recorded at least ten times. The V gene is TRBV6-5, the J gene TRBJ2-1; 9 bases agree with TRBD2. The CDR3 runs to 17 residues. The J segment lost 0 bases and the V segment lost 2 bases, leaving 5 bases of the junction unmatched. CDR1 is MNHEY and CDR2 is SVGAGI in the germline V gene. The CDR3, as DNA: TGTGCCAGCAGTTACACTAGCGGGCACAGCTCCTACAATGAGCAGTTCTTC. Amino acids: CASSYTSGHSSYNEQFF.

This chain connects TRBV15 to TRBJ1-6; D is unresolved. Trimming removed 0 bases from V and 6 bases from J, with 12 bases in between. Germline lookup yields CDR1 LNHNV and CDR2 YYDKDF (reference sequence). The length of the CDR3 is 16 residues. DNA of the CDR3: TGTGCCACCAGCAGAGATTTAATAGCGGGTAATTCACCCCTCCACTTT. This sequence encodes CATSRDLIAGNSPLHF. Combining the CDR3 with reference TRBV15 and TRBJ1-6 gives the whole variable domain DAMVIQNPRYQVTQFGKPVTLSCSQTLNHNVMYWYQQKSSQAPKLLFHYYDKDFNNEADTPDNFQSRRPNTSFCFLDIRSPGLGDTAMYLCATSRDLIAGNSPLHFGNGTRLTVT.

Details on this clonotype: Possible read error: a much larger clone is one base away. This rearrangement joins TRBV28 to TRBJ1-4; TRBD1 might be the D (5 bases). Germline V gives CDR1 MDHEN, CDR2 SYDVKM. Trimming left V 7 bases short and J 8 bases short, with 11 bases between. The CDR3 has 12 residues. The CDR3, as DNA: TGTGCCAGCATACCAGACAGCGAAAAACTGTTTTTT. It encodes CASIPDSEKLFF. The whole variable domain, filled in from reference TRBV28 and TRBJ1-4, reads DVKVTQSSRYLVKRTGEKVFLECVQDMDHENMFWYRQDPGLGLRLIYFSYDVKMKEKGDIPEGYSVSREKKERFSLILESASTNQTSMYLCASIPDSEKLFFGSGTQLSVL.

This chain joins TRBV4-2 and TRBJ2-1, with D perhaps TRBD2 (6 bases). The CDR3 loop spans 16 amino acids. V was pared by 0 bases and J by 3 bases, with 12 bases between. Germline V gives CDR1 LGHNA, CDR2 YNFKEQ. The CDR3 sequence is CASSQDGGIFYNEQFF. CDR3 in DNA: TGTGCCAGCAGCCAAGATGGCGGGATCTTCTACAATGAGCAGTTCTTC.

This clonotype is labeled as medium-sized (0.01 to 0.1%). The chain combines TRBV11-2 with TRBJ2-7; 9 positions agree with TRBD2. This CDR3 is built from 12 residues. Germline trimming cut 3 bases from V and 6 bases from J; bases unmatched to any gene: 0. Germline lookup yields CDR1 SGHAT and CDR2 FQNNGV. CDR3 loop: CASSFSGSEQYF. The CDR3 DNA is TGTGCCAGCAGCTTTAGCGGGAGCGAGCAGTACTTC.

This chain links TRBV12-3 or TRBV12-4 with TRBJ2-1; TRBD2 matches 11 bases. J gave up 4 bases and V 4 bases, and 3 bases lay outside the gene matches. The CDR3 loop spans 15 amino acids. The CDR3 region is CASSWRTSGYNEQFF. CDR3 DNA: TGTGCCAGCAGTTGGAGGACTAGCGGGTACAATGAGCAGTTCTTC.

Many counts were recorded for this clonotype. The V call is TRBV4-1, the J call TRBJ2-7; 9 bases match TRBD2. Germline values: CDR1 MGHRA, CDR2 YSYEKL. Unmatched junction bases numbered 16, after V lost 5 bases and J lost 2 bases. CDR3 length: 18 amino acids. This CDR3 reads CASSGRSGREGPPYEQYF. The CDR3 coding sequence is TGCGCCAGCAGCGGGCGCAGTGGGCGGGAGGGCCCTCCCTACGAGCAGTACTTC.

This chain connects TRBV20-1 to TRBJ2-1, with 12 positions matching TRBD2. This CDR3 is 16 amino acids long. Germline V gene data show CDR1 as DFQATT and CDR2 as SNEGSKA (reference sequence). Trimming at V came to 6 bases and at J to 1 base, leaving 7 bases not matched to a gene. The CDR3 here is CSAETGLAGSYNEQFF. CDR3 sequence (DNA): TGCAGTGCCGAGACGGGACTAGCGGGTTCCTACAATGAGCAGTTCTTC.

The chain links TRBV20-1 to TRBJ2-7; TRBD2 agrees at 7 bases. J lost 4 bases, V lost 0 bases, and 9 bases had no gene match. CDR3 length: 15 residues. Germline CDR1 reads DFQATT; CDR2 reads SNEGSKA (reference sequence). CDR3 nucleotides: TGCAGTGCTAGAGATCCGCGGGGGAAGGGGTACGAGCAGTACTTC. Translated, it gives CSARDPRGKGYEQYF.

This clonotype was detected many times. J is TRBJ2-1 and V is TRBV20-1, with D unresolved. V shed 3 bases and J shed 5 bases, with 11 bases lying between them. From germline, CDR1 is DFQATT and CDR2 SNEGSKA (reference sequence). The CDR3 spans 13 residues. The CDR3 DNA is TGCAGTGCTAGTATTCAGGCCAACAATGAGCAGTTCTTC. This translates into CSASIQANNEQFF.

This clonotype was observed many times. The CDR3 nucleotides are TGTGCCAGCAGGACAGGAAACTACGAGCAGTACTTC. Translation: CASRTGNYEQYF. The rearrangement links TRBV5-5 to TRBJ2-7; a weak D match, TRBD1 (6 bases). There are 12 residues in the CDR3. V lost 5 bases, J lost 3 bases, and 9 bases lay in between. Germline CDR1 and CDR2: SGHKS and YYEKEE (reference sequence).

Sample share makes this clonotype medium-sized. V usage is TRBV27 and J usage is TRBJ2-7; no reliable D call. Trimming left V 2 bases short and J 8 bases short, with 10 bases between. This CDR3 contains 12 residues. CDR1 is MNHEY, CDR2 SMNVEV, per germline (reference sequence). The CDR3 coding sequence is TGTGCCAGCAGTTTAAATGGGGTAAAGCAGTACTTC. Protein product: CASSLNGVKQYF.